Listed here are 19 T cell receptor beta chains from one sample, sequenced in a study of blood T cell repertoires in COVID-19 (dated by TCRdb to the early 2020s). The protocol used for the library was the immunoSEQ multiplex PCR assay. TCRdb's version of the immuneACCESS table is confined to in-frame rearrangements and falls short of the full clone set. An unresolved V gene accounts for under half of the shortfall where checked; the remainder is of unknown origin. The sample table lists some 58,000 clones, about 80% of them with a count of one. The ten largest clones take up 10% of the sample. Input material: peripheral blood. The origin of the receptors is a man aged 50 to 59 with COVID-19, enrolled during active disease.

The chain recombines TRBV6-5 with TRBJ2-5; no clear D. The CDR3 runs 15 residues. Germline V gene lookup returns CDR1 MNHEY and CDR2 SVGAGI. V was shortened by 2 bases and J by 1 base, with 11 bases between the two germline ends. The CDR3 region is CASSYTRSGQETQYF. In DNA, the CDR3 is TGTGCCAGCAGTTACACGAGGTCGGGCCAAGAGACCCAGTACTTC.

The sample holds one count of this clone. This chain connects TRBV2 to TRBJ2-7; a possible D gene is TRBD2 (5 bases). Trimming stripped 5 bases from V and 3 bases from J, with 14 bases between. The V gene's germline CDR1 is SNHLY and CDR2 FYNNEI. The CDR3 covers 14 residues. The CDR3 DNA follows: TGTGCCAGCAGTCCGAGGACTGGGTTCTACGAGCAGTACTTC. As protein: CASSPRTGFYEQYF.

The CDR3 bases are TGTGCCACCAGCCGACAAGGAACAGGTCTTTTACAGCCCCAGCATTTT. It specifies CATSRQGTGLLQPQHF. The chain uses TRBV15 and TRBJ1-5, with D possibly being TRBD1 (5 bases). The CDR3 has 16 amino acids. Trimming took off 5 bases at V and 7 bases at J, with 21 bases between the two ends. Germline CDR1 and CDR2: LNHNV and YYDKDF (reference sequence).

In this sample, this clone turned up a few times. The chain uses TRBV10-1 and TRBJ2-5; 10 bases map to TRBD1. Germline CDR1 and CDR2: WNHNN and SYGVQD (reference sequence). Trimming cost V 4 bases and J 3 bases; bases outside gene matches: 8. The CDR3 length is 16 residues. CDR3 nucleotides: TGCGCCAGCAGTGTGCGTACCGGGACAGGGGAAGAGACCCAGTACTTC. It codes for CASSVRTGTGEETQYF.

This chain links TRBV19 with TRBJ2-3; D is unresolved. The germline gives CDR1 LNHDA, CDR2 SQIVND (reference sequence). The CDR3 loop spans 13 amino acids. V was trimmed by 3 bases and J by 2 bases, leaving 6 bases between them. CDR3 sequence reads: CASSITFTDTQYF. For the CDR3, the DNA is TGTGCCAGTAGTATTACATTCACAGATACGCAGTATTTT.

This chain connects TRBV12-3 or TRBV12-4 to TRBJ1-2, with a weak D call TRBD1 (6 bases). This CDR3 has 13 amino acids. Deletions cut 3 bases from V and 8 bases from J, with 13 bases between. Written as DNA, the CDR3 is TGTGCCAGCAGTTTGAGCAGGGGCGGAGGCTACACCTTC. Its protein product is CASSLSRGGGYTF.

V is TRBV19 and J is TRBJ2-7; TRBD1 might be the D (5 bases). The CDR3 extends over 13 amino acids. V was shortened by 5 bases and J by 4 bases, with 12 bases between the two germline ends. Germline V CDR1 and CDR2: LNHDA, SQIVND (reference sequence). The CDR3 DNA reads TGTGCCAGTAGTCCTCAGACAGCATACGAGCAGTACTTC. It encodes CASSPQTAYEQYF.

This clone turned up a few times. V usage is TRBV9 and J usage is TRBJ2-1; 13 nucleotides match TRBD2. The J segment lost 0 bases and the V segment lost 4 bases, leaving 10 bases of the junction unmatched. The CDR3 covers 19 residues. Germline CDR1 SGDLS, CDR2 YYNGEE. In DNA form, the CDR3 reads TGTGCCAGCAGCCCCTCCGGGACTAGCGGGACCGGCTCCTACAATGAGCAGTTCTTC. Translated, it gives CASSPSGTSGTGSYNEQFF.

The J gene is TRBJ1-1, the V gene TRBV20-1; D gene ambiguous. Germline loops: CDR1 DFQATT, CDR2 SNEGSKA (reference sequence). There are 11 residues in the CDR3. The ends were cut back, 6 bases at V and 1 base at J, with 6 bases in the middle. CDR3 nucleotides: TGCAGTGCGGGCAGGAACACTGAAGCTTTCTTT. Translated, it gives CSAGRNTEAFF.

For this clone: An end of the junction does not agree with germline; a read error may underlie this. This chain links TRBV29-1 with TRBJ2-1; 9 bases fit TRBD1. Germline V lookup: CDR1 SQVTM, CDR2 ANQGSEA. This CDR3 has 11 amino acids. CDR3 residues: CSVEREGQGVF. In DNA, the CDR3 is TGCAGCGTTGAACGTGAGGGACAGGGAGTCTTC.

V is TRBV19 and J is TRBJ1-2; the D gene is possibly TRBD1 (6 bases). V was trimmed by 6 bases and J by 1 base, leaving 12 bases between them. The CDR3 is 14 residues long. Germline loops: CDR1 LNHDA, CDR2 SQIVND (reference sequence). CDR3 nucleotides: TGTGCCAGTAGGCAAACAGGGTTTAACTATGGCTACACCTTC. Its protein product is CASRQTGFNYGYTF.

The chain couples TRBV6-2 or TRBV6-3 to TRBJ2-5, with 7 bases aligning to TRBD1. Unmatched junction bases numbered 9, after V lost 2 bases and J lost 6 bases. From germline, CDR1 is MNHEY and CDR2 SVGEGT. The CDR3 extends over 15 amino acids. In DNA, the CDR3 is TGTGCCAGCAGTTACCCGGGACAGCCCCCCAAGACCCAGTACTTC. Encoded protein: CASSYPGQPPKTQYF.

This clone appeared a few times. DNA for the CDR3: TGTGCCAGCAACGATGGAGGGGCTAGCAATCAGCCCCAGCATTTT. Translating it yields CASNDGGASNQPQHF. V gene TRBV6-5 combines with J gene TRBJ1-5, with D possibly matching TRBD1 (5 bases). The length of the CDR3 is 15 residues. Germline-derived CDR1 and CDR2 are MNHEY and SVGAGI. With 7 bases removed from V and 0 bases from J, the gap between germline ends came to 13 bases.

The chain uses TRBV5-1 and TRBJ1-2; D perhaps matches TRBD1 (6 bases). Trimming removed 3 bases at V and 8 bases at J, with 20 bases between. From germline, CDR1 is SGHRS and CDR2 YFSETQ. The CDR3 loop spans 15 amino acids. Written as DNA, the CDR3 is TGCGCCAGCAGCTGGGACATAAATTCTCCTATGGGCTACACCTTC. The encoded protein is CASSWDINSPMGYTF.

This clone has a single count. The rearrangement links TRBV28 to TRBJ2-7; 7 nucleotides match TRBD2. Germline lookup yields CDR1 MDHEN and CDR2 SYDVKM. V gave up 2 bases and J gave up 8 bases; unmatched junction bases: 12. The CDR3 sequence is 15 residues long. The CDR3 nucleotides are TGTGCCAGCAGTTTAATAGGGAGGGGAATTAGAAAGCAGTACTTC. The encoded protein is CASSLIGRGIRKQYF.

The genes are TRBV7-2 and TRBJ1-5; D is perhaps TRBD1 (6 bases). V was shortened by 7 bases and J by 3 bases, with 10 bases between the two germline ends. This CDR3 region has 13 residues. Germline V gives CDR1 SGHTA, CDR2 FQGNSA. In nucleotides, the CDR3 is TGTGCCAGCAAAGGACAGATCAATCAGCCCCAGCATTTT. Its protein product is CASKGQINQPQHF.

The CDR3 loop reads CASTNPGQGNIEQFF. The CDR3 DNA reads TGTGCCAGCACCAATCCGGGACAGGGTAATATCGAGCAGTTCTTC. V usage is TRBV6-5 and J usage is TRBJ2-1, with 9 nucleotides matching TRBD1. The ends lost 7 bases at V and 10 bases at J; junction bases unmatched: 14. The CDR3 spans 15 residues. Germline assignment: CDR1 MNHEY and CDR2 SVGAGI.

The chain couples TRBV28 to TRBJ1-1; D may be TRBD1 (5 bases). Trimming left V 5 bases short and J 4 bases short, with 14 bases between. This CDR3 is built from 14 residues. The germline CDR1 and CDR2 sequences are MDHEN and SYDVKM. The CDR3 spells CASSRGGSSTEAFF. The CDR3 DNA sequence: TGTGCCAGCAGTCGGGGGGGAAGTAGCACTGAAGCTTTCTTT.

This sequence joins TRBV19 and TRBJ2-1; D is possibly TRBD2 (5 bases). This CDR3 has 14 residues. Looked up from germline, CDR1 is LNHDA and CDR2 is SQIVND (reference sequence). The V end was cut by 3 bases, the J end by 6 bases, with 12 bases between. CDR3 in amino acids: CASSMKSGVNEQFF. In DNA, the CDR3 is TGTGCCAGTAGTATGAAGAGCGGAGTCAATGAGCAGTTCTTC.